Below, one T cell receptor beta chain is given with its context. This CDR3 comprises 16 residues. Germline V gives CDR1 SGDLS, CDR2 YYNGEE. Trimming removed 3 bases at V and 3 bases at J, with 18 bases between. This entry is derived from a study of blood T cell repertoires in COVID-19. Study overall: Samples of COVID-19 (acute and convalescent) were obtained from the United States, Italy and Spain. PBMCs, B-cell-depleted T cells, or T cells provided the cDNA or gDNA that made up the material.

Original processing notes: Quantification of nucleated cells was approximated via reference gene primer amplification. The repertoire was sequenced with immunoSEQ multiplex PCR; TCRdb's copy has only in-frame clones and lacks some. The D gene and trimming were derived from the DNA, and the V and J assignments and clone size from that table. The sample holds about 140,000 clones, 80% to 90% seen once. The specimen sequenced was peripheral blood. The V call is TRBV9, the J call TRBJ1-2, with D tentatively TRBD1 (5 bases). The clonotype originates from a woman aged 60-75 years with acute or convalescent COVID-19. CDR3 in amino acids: CASSAHRQGPYYGYTF. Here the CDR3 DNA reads TGTGCCAGCAGCGCACACAGGCAGGGCCCATACTATGGCTACACCTTC.